These 20 T cell receptor beta chains were all obtained from the same sample, sequenced in a study of low-dose radiotherapy and immunotherapy resistance in tumors (dated by TCRdb to 2021 to 2024). Reading the label with the study, this specimen's time point is: after trial treatment. The intended sense of this specimen's treatment or condition label: LDRT plus nivolumab, ipilimumab, low-dose cyclophosphamide and aspirin (RACIN trial). Sequenced on an Illumina MiniSeq. First-strand cDNA was synthesized with Superscript III and a set of TRAV- and TRBV-specific primers, covering both TCRalpha and TCRbeta chains. TCRs were amplified for 20 to 25 PCR cycles with Phusion, using a constant-region primer paired with the adapter attached to the V primers. The public reads were reanalyzed by TCRdb: fastp trimming at Q25, MiXCR alignment, in-frame beta chains only. CDR3 protein duplicates are merged, each entry listing the most common genes and DNA. Here the sample has about 39,000 distinct CDR3 sequences; about a fifth occur a single time. 8% to 9.5% of the sample belongs to the ten largest clones.

Sequencing was performed on PBMCs, taken after low-dose radiotherapy plus immunotherapy. Every receptor here comes from a female donor with ovarian cancer.

A word on this clonotype: Since a far larger clone is one base different, this is likely a read error. The chain recombines TRBV5-5 with TRBJ2-1; 7 positions match TRBD2. Germline-derived CDR1 and CDR2 are SGHKS and YYEKEE (reference sequence). The CDR3 has 12 residues. The V segment lost 2 bases and the J segment 10 bases; nucleotides outside the gene matches: 3. CDR3 in amino acids: CASSFLGREQFF. CDR3 DNA sequence: TGTGCCAGCAGCTTCCTCGGGAGGGAGCAGTTCTTC.

In this sample, this clonotype turned up many times. This chain's CDR3 is CSVDAGGGQDQYF. The CDR3 DNA reads as TGCAGCGTTGACGCAGGGGGAGGCCAGGACCAGTACTTC. The V gene is TRBV29-1, the J gene TRBJ2-5, with a possible D match to TRBD1 (7 bases). Trimming cost V 3 bases and J 10 bases, with 18 bases left between them. Per the germline V gene, CDR1 is SQVTM and CDR2 is ANQGSEA. The CDR3 contains 13 residues.

Note on this clonotype: Since a far larger clone is one base different, this is likely a read error. V is TRBV5-8 and J is TRBJ2-1; D uncertain. V was trimmed by 1 base and J by 10 bases, leaving 12 bases between them. CDR3 size: 13 residues. Germline CDR1 and CDR2: SGHTS and YDEGEE. DNA of the CDR3: TGTGCCAGCAGCTTGAACACGAGATACGAGCAGTTCTTC. Protein sequence: CASSLNTRYEQFF.

The gene calls are TRBV12-3 or TRBV12-4 and TRBJ1-2, with TRBD1 matching 8 bases. Trimming cost V 4 bases and J 8 bases; bases outside gene matches: 6. CDR3 length: 13 amino acids. The CDR3 loop is CASSSQGAKGYTF. The CDR3 nucleotides read TGTGCCAGCAGTTCCCAGGGGGCGAAGGGCTACACCTTC.

Ten or more counts support this clonotype. The chain joins TRBV6-2 or TRBV6-3 to TRBJ2-1; D is ambiguous. Trimming pared 2 bases from V and 4 bases from J, leaving 3 bases between. The CDR3 is 12 amino acids. Germline assignment: CDR1 MNHEY and CDR2 SVGEGT. The CDR3 protein is CASSYPYNEQFF. In DNA, the CDR3 is TGTGCCAGCAGTTACCCGTACAATGAGCAGTTCTTC.

The rearrangement joins TRBV6-5 to TRBJ1-2; D gene uncertain. Germline assignment: CDR1 MNHEY and CDR2 SVGAGI. The V gene lost 6 bases and the J gene lost 0 bases, with 8 bases spanning the gap. This CDR3 spans 13 amino acids. CDR3 amino acids: CASRIQPNYGYTF. In nucleotides, the CDR3 is TGTGCCAGCAGAATACAACCTAACTATGGCTACACCTTC.

This rearrangement joins TRBV18 to TRBJ2-5; TRBD1 agrees at 7 bases. Germline V gene lookup returns CDR1 KGHSH and CDR2 LQKENI. This CDR3 contains 14 residues. J lost 2 bases, V lost 5 bases, and 5 bases had no gene match. CDR3 DNA sequence: TGTGCCAGCTCAGCTAACAGGGGTCAAGAGACCCAGTACTTC. Encoded protein: CASSANRGQETQYF.

This chain uses TRBV7-3 with TRBJ2-7; possibly TRBD2 for D (7 bases). This CDR3 spans 15 amino acids. Germline V gene data show CDR1 as SGHTA and CDR2 as FQGTGA. Deletions cut 2 bases from V and 2 bases from J, with 13 bases between. CDR3 region: CASSLVGGPPYEQYF. DNA of the CDR3: TGTGCCAGCAGCTTAGTGGGGGGGCCGCCCTACGAGCAGTACTTC. The variable domain in full, completed from reference TRBV7-3 and TRBJ2-7, reads GAGVSQTPSNKVTEKGKYVELRCDPISGHTALYWYRQSLGQGPEFLIYFQGTGAADDSGLPNDRFFAVRPEGSVSTLKIQRTERGDSAVYLCASSLVGGPPYEQYFGPGTRLTVT.

This clonotype counts as medium-sized. V and J are TRBV2 and TRBJ2-3; no clear D gene. The length of the CDR3 is 13 residues. Germline V gives CDR1 SNHLY, CDR2 FYNNEI. V was cut by 7 bases and J by 1 base, with 9 bases left in between. The CDR3 coding sequence is TGTGCCAGCAACCCGGTTGGCACAGATACGCAGTATTTT. Amino acid sequence: CASNPVGTDTQYF.

This clonotype was picked up many times. It may be a read error: a sequence one base away is much more abundant. The chain is built from TRBV10-2 and TRBJ1-1, with D unclear. CDR3 length: 14 residues. Germline V gene lookup returns CDR1 WSHSY and CDR2 SAAADI. CDR3 loop: CASSKSKKDGVAFF. The CDR3, as DNA: TGCGCCAGCAGTAAGTCGAAAAAGGATGGGGTAGCTTTCTTT.

The rearrangement links TRBV19 to TRBJ1-5; 7 nucleotides align to TRBD1. This CDR3 is 16 amino acids long. CDR1 and CDR2 from the germline V gene are LNHDA and SQIVND (reference sequence). J was trimmed by 2 bases and V by 0 bases; bases with no gene match: 4. The CDR3 sequence is CASSIEAGGGNQPQHF. The CDR3 bases are TGTGCCAGTAGTATAGAAGCAGGGGGTGGCAATCAGCCCCAGCATTTT.

This clonotype showed up many times. This rearrangement joins TRBV19 to TRBJ2-4, with TRBD2 identical over 7 bases. Germline lookup yields CDR1 LNHDA and CDR2 SQIVND (reference sequence). The CDR3 runs 16 residues. Germline trimming cut 7 bases from V and 0 bases from J; bases unmatched to any gene: 9. The CDR3 DNA reads as TGTGCCAGTATCGTGGGCCGGGGGGTAGCCAAAAACATTCAGTACTTC. Encoded protein: CASIVGRGVAKNIQYF.

The chain couples TRBV6-1 to TRBJ2-2; unclear D gene. With 5 bases removed from V and 5 bases from J, the gap between germline ends came to 3 bases. CDR3 length equals 11 residues. Germline-derived CDR1 and CDR2 are MNHNS and SASEGT. This chain's CDR3 is CASSTTGELFF. The CDR3 coding sequence is TGTGCCAGCAGTACTACCGGGGAGCTGTTTTTT.

This clonotype was detected many times. This chain joins TRBV6-6 and TRBJ1-1; maybe TRBD1 (6 bases). CDR1 and CDR2 (germline): MNHNY, SVGAGI (reference sequence). V dropped 2 bases and J dropped 1 base, with 17 bases sitting between them. This CDR3 has 17 residues. The CDR3 region has the DNA TGTGCCAGCAGTTACGGAGGGATCAAGGGGGGGAACACTGAAGCTTTCTTT. This codes for CASSYGGIKGGNTEAFF.

This clonotype was found many times. V gene TRBV7-6 combines with J gene TRBJ1-2, with no clear D. CDR1 is SGHVS and CDR2 is FNYEAQ in the germline V gene. The CDR3 contains 13 residues. Trimming took off 7 bases at V and 3 bases at J, with 12 bases between the two ends. CDR3 amino acids: CASTLDRYYGYTF. The CDR3 DNA reads as TGTGCCAGCACCCTGGACCGTTACTATGGCTACACCTTC.

Comments on this clonotype: The junction and the germline gene differ at one end; a read error may be behind it. The J gene is TRBJ2-1, the V gene TRBV7-2, with 7 nucleotides matching TRBD1. Looked up from germline, CDR1 is SGHTA and CDR2 is FQGNSA. The CDR3 consists of 14 residues. The DNA of the CDR3 is TGTGCCAGCAGCTTAGGGACAGGTTCCCTGTCGGCTTCCTTC. Protein: CASSLGTGSLSASF.

The V call is TRBV12-3 or TRBV12-4, the J call TRBJ2-7; D could derive from TRBD1 or TRBD2 (5 bases each). Deletions cut 2 bases from V and 2 bases from J, with 10 bases between. The CDR3 totals 14 residues. In DNA form, the CDR3 reads TGTGCCAGCAGTTTACCGGGACGGACCTACGAGCAGTACTTC. Protein sequence: CASSLPGRTYEQYF.

This clonotype was detected ten times or more. This chain uses TRBV19 with TRBJ2-7; a weak D match, TRBD1 (6 bases). The V gene lost 0 bases and the J gene lost 2 bases, with 14 bases spanning the gap. The CDR3 consists of 16 residues. Germline V gives CDR1 LNHDA, CDR2 SQIVND (reference sequence). CDR3 sequence reads: CASSIDSRQAPYEQYF. CDR3 nucleotide sequence: TGTGCCAGTAGTATAGATAGCCGACAGGCACCCTACGAGCAGTACTTC.

In its sample, this clonotype was seen many times. The rearrangement joins TRBV12-3 or TRBV12-4 to TRBJ2-3; 9 bases match TRBD2. CDR3 size: 14 residues. The V and J ends lost 2 bases and 14 bases, in that order; junction bases with no gene match: 11. CDR3 coding DNA: TGTGCCAGCAGTTTACCGGCGGGTAGCGGGAGTCCGTATTTT. Its protein is CASSLPAGSGSPYF.

This clonotype was seen a few times. It differs at one base from a far larger clone, so likely a read error. The V gene is TRBV18, the J gene TRBJ2-1, with D perhaps TRBD2 (5 bases). Germline V gene sequence: CDR1 KGHSH, CDR2 LQKENI. Deletions cut 6 bases from V and 10 bases from J, with 19 bases between. This CDR3 comprises 14 residues. The CDR3 is CASSPGGSSYEQFF. CDR3 nucleotide sequence: TGTGCCAGCTCTCCCGGTGGGAGCTCCTACGAGCAGTTCTTC. Combining the CDR3 with reference TRBV18 and TRBJ2-1 gives the whole variable domain NAGVMQNPRHLVRRRGQEARLRCSPMKGHSHVYWYRQLPEEGLKFMVYLQKENIIDESGMPKERFSAEFPKEGPSILRIQQVVRGDSAAYFCASSPGGSSYEQFFGPGTRLTVL.